This TCR beta chain was sequenced in a study of post-analysis software for immune sequencing data. Points from the study as a whole: With TRBV5-6, TRBV5-1 and TRBV20-1 included, about 5 TRBV segments were more frequent in patients than in controls.

This clonotype occurred a few times. As yet, its antigen is unknown. The CDR3 totals 16 residues. The trim removed 3 bases at V and 2 bases at J, leaving 4 bases unmatched. The V gene's germline CDR1 is LGHNA and CDR2 YSLEER. TCR beta cDNA libraries included unique molecular identifiers. TCRdb recomputed calls from the PCR reads with MiXCR, one row per CDR3 protein. The sample has hundreds of thousands of distinct CDR3 sequences; 25% to 30% are singletons. V and J are TRBV4-3 and TRBJ2-6, with 7 bases lining up with TRBD1. Sequences were obtained from blood. The source of this sequence is a girl between 10 and 17 years old with multiple sclerosis. The CDR3 spells CASSHNDRAGANVLTF. CDR3 nucleotide sequence: TGCGCCAGCAGCCATAACGACAGGGCTGGGGCCAACGTCCTGACTTTC.